This T cell receptor (beta chain) stems from a study of cytomegalovirus exposure and HLA in healthy donors (dated by TCRdb to 2016 to 2017). Regarding the study in general: According to an earlier analysis of a few hundred of the donors, about 179 million T cells yielded over 100 million unique TCR beta sequences and approximately 280 Gb of sequence data. To predict cytomegalovirus infection status, the study combined high-throughput TCR immunosequencing, statistical association of individual TCRs with disease status, and machine learning. In an earlier analysis of over 550 of the donors, high-throughput TCR beta sequencing was used to judge whether each TCR beta V gene segment behaved as functional or pseudogenic. In addition to the first cohort of approximately 650 subjects, a separate validation cohort of 120 different subjects was used. The T cell repertoires of roughly 660 subjects were profiled by immunosequencing and related to cytomegalovirus serostatus. An early release that covered more than 550 HLA-typed donors contained about 300 gigabases of sequencing data and tens of millions of unique TCR sequences. Four to six DR-DQ haplotypes were handled as single units for association and clustering, since linkage in the cohort was strong. Of the roughly 390 genotyped donors, roughly 85% fell in the genetic ancestry cluster associated with self-reported Caucasian donors. Genome-wide SNP genotypes for about 60% of the roughly 670 donors were used in a later genetic analysis, which treated that subset as a discovery cohort. The aim of the study was to test whether cataloging public T cell receptors could identify signatures of past pathogen exposure. To study patterns of TCR occurrence, a later analysis re-analyzed previously published TCR beta repertoires from around 670 donors and added high-resolution HLA genotyping. The later analysis used no new phenotypic data to find candidate immune exposures, relying instead on TCR beta sequences and their occurrence across donors. The number of donors typed differed by locus, with about 629-630 for A, B, C, DRB1 and DQB1, roughly 520 for DQA1, under 610 for DPA1, and around 450 for DPB1. Among around 400 genotyped donors of the cohort, an average of approximately 240,000 unique TCR beta nucleotide sequences was sequenced per donor, of which 15% to 20% were non-productive. Every discovery cohort repertoire had been produced on one sequencing platform. Both class I and class II loci were covered by HLA typing, at four-digit resolution. Donor age, sex, ethnicity and CMV serostatus were compiled alongside the repertoire data.

Receptors were amplified or captured by the immunoSEQ multiplex PCR assay. The multiplex PCR relied on a mix of 60 forward primers for TCR Vbeta segments and 13 reverse primers for TCR Jbeta segments. Amplification of the CDR3 region of rearranged TCR beta genes was performed with a multiplex PCR assay on genomic DNA. On the Illumina HiSeq System, the amplified TCR beta libraries were sequenced as 87-base-pair reads. The published analysis was carried out like this. In a later analysis, some 80 million unique TCR beta chains were counted across the 690 or so repertoires, and approximately 9.9 million of these chains were shared by at least two donors. Raw reads were error-corrected and collapsed into unique sequences by a nearest-neighbor algorithm in which closely related sequences were merged to remove PCR and sequencing errors. Alignment of CDR3 sequences to IMGT reference sequences was used to assign V, D and J gene segments. For a sequence to be retained, at least a six-nucleotide match to both a V gene segment and a J gene segment was required. Rearrangements were called productive when the CDR3 lacked stop codons and stayed in frame with V and J; all others were non-productive. Following IMGT convention, CDR3 was defined as the stretch from the second conserved V-encoded cysteine to the conserved J-encoded phenylalanine. The earlier analysis of approximately 500 of the donors excluded sequences that lacked an unambiguous match to a single V gene segment. In an earlier analysis of several hundred of the donors, V segments were called functional above 56.7% productive rearrangements and were called segregating when the between-donor standard deviation exceeded 5%. A statistical classification framework was built to diagnose cytomegalovirus status from the catalog of TCR beta chain sequences. In a later analysis, V and J genes were assigned by comparing TCR nucleotide sequences against IMGT/GENE-DB human TR gene sequences. Using the TCRdist pipeline, a later analysis assigned CDR3 sequences along with most-parsimonious VDJ recombination scenarios. A later analysis defined each TCR beta chain by its CDR3 amino acid sequence plus V-gene family, and excluded reads lacking a unique V-gene family. In a later analysis, around 600 highly shared, low-generation-probability nucleotide sequences were removed to address suspected cross-contamination and a sequencing artifact. In a later analysis, a clonal expansion index was calculated for each public chain from normalized within-repertoire ranks of inferred template counts. A later analysis computed generation probabilities with a VDJ recombination model fitted to out-of-frame rearrangements, and checked the results against IGoR. A later analysis scored TCR-TCR, TCR-HLA and TCR-CMV co-occurrence with hypergeometric tests, applying a repertoire-size bias correction to TCR pairs. To estimate false discovery rates, a later analysis permuted the HLA or CMV assignments 20 times. In a later analysis, co-occurring TCRs were grouped using DBSCAN, with TCRdist sequence similarity added in when clustering inside HLA-allele-positive subsets. For co-occurrence clustering, repertoires with fewer than 30,000 or more than 120,000 public chains were excluded, along with five repertoires with anomalous nucleotide sharing. Imported from immuneACCESS, the table was reduced by TCRdb to in-frame sequences with V and J called. These copies leave out some clones; in studies compared against another copy, an unresolved V gene accounts for under half, and the cause of the remainder is not known. That table supplies the V and J calls and clone size; D and trimming were determined from the DNA. This sample comprises 100,000 to 120,000 clones, 76% of them detected only once. The ten most abundant clones make up roughly 13% of the sample.

Comments on this clone: Its binding antigen is unknown. No much larger clonotype is one base removed from it; base qualities were not supplied.

Results and caveats for the whole study, not just this receptor: At a false discovery rate of 0.05, a later analysis linked under 20,000 TCR beta sequences to specific HLA alleles. In this cohort, only TCR beta chains were sequenced, and detectable features were limited by the absence of alpha or paired-chain data. When HLA alleles, especially DR and DQ, strongly co-occurred, attributing TCR associations to individual alleles was difficult. Across donors, most TCR sequences were observed very rarely, whereas some public TCRs were present in many individuals. In the study, 164 TCR beta chains were listed as associated with cytomegalovirus. A later analysis reported that several top co-occurrence clusters appeared linked to parvovirus B19, influenza, CMV and Epstein-Barr virus. HLA typing was unavailable for some donors at each locus, so association tests used only the typed subset. Correlated functional status among segregating V segments might be attributable to linkage disequilibrium, but an unknown experimental factor could not be ruled out. A later genetic analysis reported fewer N-insertions in productive TCRs among donors in an Asian-associated ancestry cluster than the roughly 690-donor mean. Immune exposure information for the cohort was limited to CMV serostatus. In a later analysis, most CMV-associated TCR beta chains were found to appear HLA-restricted, with HLA associations seemingly driven largely by CMV exposure. Cytomegalovirus status was reported to be diagnosed by the classifier with high specificity and sensitivity in both the original and validation cohorts. A further reported finding was that TCR beta sequences accurately predicted the HLA-A and HLA-B alleles for most subjects in the first cohort. A few of the identified cytomegalovirus-associated TCR beta chains were confirmed in vitro to be specific for cytomegalovirus antigens. The sequencing pipeline was judged likely to have produced a cluster of highly shared sequence variants as a technical artifact. Because counts were too low, under 20 rarely observed V segments, including chromosome 9 orphons, were left out of the earlier analysis of several hundred of the donors. The authors suggested that the approach could potentially be extended to other disease states and immunological phenotypes. In an earlier analysis of around 600 of the donors, most TCR beta V segments were observed in productive rearrangements about 90% or about 30% of the time, broadly matching IMGT annotations. Because the 87-base-pair reads could not distinguish some IMGT-functional V segments, including TRBV6-2 and TRBV6-3, those segments were excluded. In a later genetic analysis, a missense DCLRE1C variant was associated with V-gene and J-gene trimming of TCR beta chains, and the association was replicated in an independent cohort. Compared with equally common non-associated chains, HLA-associated TCR beta chains in a later analysis were more clonally expanded and had lower generation probabilities. A later analysis found that TCR association rates varied across HLA loci, with DRB1 alleles showing the most associated TCRs and HLA-C alleles the fewest. Presence/absence analyses assumed roughly uniform sequencing depth across donors, an assumption that may not hold.

Based on the germline V gene, the CDR1 and CDR2 sequences are SGHVS and FNYEAQ. Counted from cysteine to phenylalanine, this CDR3 has 18 amino acids. Of the read, only the CDR3 DNA is kept; its 54 bases are in frame from base 1. Relative to germline, V is missing 5 bases and J is missing 4 bases, with 19 bases of the junction outside any gene match. In total, roughly 710 healthy bone marrow donors made up the cohort. Cohort members were all nominally healthy when sampled, although unrecorded immune exposures were likely present. The donor tested CMV seropositive, placing the donor among the 290 or so seropositive members of the cohort. A peripheral blood sample was collected from each donor, and TCR beta sequencing was performed on peripheral blood mononuclear cells. The Qiagen DNeasy Blood Extraction Kit was used to extract genomic DNA from the blood cell samples.

This sequence was found in a man aged 25-45 years in good health and CMV-seropositive. The sequence joins TRBV7-6 to TRBJ2-7, with TRBD1 matching 8 junction bases. The specimen was PBMCs. The DNA sequence follows: TGTGCCAGCAGCCCGGACTGGGACAGGTCCCCCTCCGGGTACGAGCAGTACTTC. The encoded protein is CASSPDWDRSPSGYEQYF. Here the CDR3 is joined to the reference TRBV7-6 and TRBJ2-7 genes, and the full variable domain is: GAGVSQSPRYKVTKRGQDVALRCDPISGHVSLYWYRQALGQGPEFLTYFNYEAQQDKSGLPNDRFSAERPEGSISTLTIQRTEQRDSAMYRCASSPDWDRSPSGYEQYFGPGTRLTVT.